These 10 T cell receptor beta chains came from one sample sequenced in a study of human T cells and chemical hapten exposure. TCRdb reprocessed the RACE reads via MiXCR and lists one record per CDR3 protein. The repertoire holds more than 80,000 distinct CDR3 sequences, with about a tenth as singletons. The time point denotes: pre-sensitization, week 0. This sample's treatment: therapeutic diphenylcyclopropenone sensitization with weekly scalp DPC. The sample here was whole blood, taken in connection with sensitization to the hapten diphenylcyclopropenone (DPC). Source of these receptors: a woman aged 55-69 years with alopecia areata. Some clones in this sample may be carry-over from other donors' samples.

This clonotype was seen ten or more times. V and J are TRBV4-2 and TRBJ2-1; TRBD2 matches at 15 bases. V lost 4 bases, J lost 3 bases, and 10 bases stayed unmatched. This CDR3 is built from 19 residues. The germline V gene has CDR1 LGHNA and CDR2 YNFKEQ. The CDR3: CASSLGLAGGPTRYNEQFF. CDR3 nucleotides: TGTGCCAGCAGCCTTGGACTAGCGGGGGGGCCTACTCGCTACAATGAGCAGTTCTTC.

The V call is TRBV4-2, the J call TRBJ2-2, with 8 bases identical to TRBD2. There are 17 residues in the CDR3. Trimming removed 10 bases from V and 4 bases from J; junction bases left unmatched: 17. Germline V gene lookup returns CDR1 LGHNA and CDR2 YNFKEQ. The CDR3 DNA follows: TGTGCCACCATGGCTAGTACGGCGGGGGGTGGCACCGGGGAGCTGTTTTTT. Its protein product is CATMASTAGGGTGELFF.

This clonotype was recorded at least ten times. The J gene is TRBJ2-2, the V gene TRBV7-9, with D uncertain. This CDR3 region has 16 residues. Per germline, CDR1 SEHNR and CDR2 FQNEAQ (reference sequence). V was cut by 1 base and J by 0 bases, with 9 bases left in between. The CDR3 DNA reads TGTGCCAGCAGCTTAGGTAGACATTCGAACACCGGGGAGCTGTTTTTT. Encoded protein: CASSLGRHSNTGELFF.

This clonotype appeared a few times. The rearrangement links TRBV25-1 to TRBJ1-2, with D tentatively TRBD1 (6 bases). The CDR3 runs to 14 residues. V was trimmed by 8 bases and J by 4 bases, leaving 17 bases between them. Germline V gene lookup returns CDR1 MGHDK and CDR2 SYGVNS. The CDR3 nucleotides are TGTGCCAGCGGCGAAGGGGGGCTAGCCTATGGCTACACCTTC. Its protein product is CASGEGGLAYGYTF.

This clonotype was observed at least ten times. This rearrangement joins TRBV11-2 to TRBJ2-7; 9 bases are shared with TRBD1. CDR3 length: 17 amino acids. The V segment lost 1 base and the J segment 3 bases; nucleotides outside the gene matches: 10. Germline lookup yields CDR1 SGHAT and CDR2 FQNNGV. The CDR3 sequence is CASSLGPVTGGFYEQYF. The CDR3 DNA sequence: TGTGCCAGCAGCTTAGGGCCCGTGACAGGGGGGTTCTACGAGCAGTACTTC.

Note on this clonotype: A single base separates this from a much larger clone, so it may be a read error. The chain has TRBV18 and TRBJ2-1, with 8 bases aligning to TRBD2. Germline lookup yields CDR1 KGHSH and CDR2 LQKENI. After removal of 3 bases from V and 5 bases from J, the junction contained 9 bases not matched to a gene. The CDR3 has 16 residues. The CDR3 loop is CASSPRDAGGNNEQFF. In DNA form, the CDR3 reads TGTGCCAGCTCACCCAGGGATGCGGGGGGTAACAATGAGCAGTTCTTC.

This clonotype occurred many times. V is TRBV12-3 or TRBV12-4 and J is TRBJ2-2, with D hard to call. CDR3 length: 12 amino acids. V dropped 6 bases and J dropped 7 bases, with 9 bases sitting between them. Here the CDR3 reads CASRRPDGELFF. In DNA, the CDR3 is TGTGCCAGCAGACGGCCGGACGGGGAGCTGTTTTTT.

This clonotype was detected only once. The chain recombines TRBV4-2 with TRBJ2-3, with 9 bases lining up with TRBD1. J gave up 1 base and V 1 base, and 9 bases lay outside the gene matches. The CDR3 extends over 18 amino acids. Germline CDR1 is LGHNA and CDR2 is YNFKEQ. The CDR3 reads CASSQGYGGQGRTDTQYF. DNA of the CDR3: TGTGCCAGCAGCCAAGGCTACGGGGGACAGGGACGCACAGATACGCAGTATTTT.

This clonotype was counted only a few times. J is TRBJ2-7 and V is TRBV6-2 or TRBV6-3, with D hard to call. The CDR3 is 13 amino acids. V lost 3 bases to trimming and J lost 3 bases, with 9 bases between them. Germline V gene lookup returns CDR1 MNHEY and CDR2 SVGEGT. CDR3: CASSYLLGYEQYF. The CDR3 coding sequence is TGTGCCAGCAGTTATTTGTTGGGCTACGAGCAGTACTTC.

The chain carries TRBV6-5 and TRBJ1-5; 7 bases agree with TRBD1. Germline V gives CDR1 MNHEY, CDR2 SVGAGI. Trimming removed 2 bases from V and 0 bases from J; junction bases left unmatched: 25. The CDR3 extends over 23 amino acids. CDR3 in DNA: TGTGCCAGCAGTTACCCGGGGGCGGAGGGGGCGAATCCCTCACACTATAGCAATCAGCCCCAGCATTTT. It specifies CASSYPGAEGANPSHYSNQPQHF.